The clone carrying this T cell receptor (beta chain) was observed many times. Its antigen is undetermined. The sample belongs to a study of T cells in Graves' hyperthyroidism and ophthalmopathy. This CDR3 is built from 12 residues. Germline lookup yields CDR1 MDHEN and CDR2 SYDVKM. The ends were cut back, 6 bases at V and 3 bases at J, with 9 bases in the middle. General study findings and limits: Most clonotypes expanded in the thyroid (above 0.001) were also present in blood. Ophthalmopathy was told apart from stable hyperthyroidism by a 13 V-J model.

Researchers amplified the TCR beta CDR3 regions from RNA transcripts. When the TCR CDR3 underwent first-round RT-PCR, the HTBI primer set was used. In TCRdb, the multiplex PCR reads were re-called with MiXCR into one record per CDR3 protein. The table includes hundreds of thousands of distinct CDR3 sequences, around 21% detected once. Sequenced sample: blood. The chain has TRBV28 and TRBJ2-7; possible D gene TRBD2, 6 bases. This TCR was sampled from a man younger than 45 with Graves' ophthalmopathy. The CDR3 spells CASRSSVYEQYF. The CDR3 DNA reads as TGTGCCAGCAGATCTAGCGTCTACGAGCAGTACTTC. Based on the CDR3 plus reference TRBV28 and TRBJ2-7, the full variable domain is DVKVTQSSRYLVKRTGEKVFLECVQDMDHENMFWYRQDPGLGLRLIYFSYDVKMKEKGDIPEGYSVSREKKERFSLILESASTNQTSMYLCASRSSVYEQYFGPGTRLTVT.